The source of this TCR beta chain is a study of T-cell memory formation after mild COVID-19 (dated by TCRdb to about 2021). Regarding the research as a whole: TCR sequence clusters from the two donors were largely donor specific. In two donors, T-cell clones that expanded and contracted after mild COVID-19 were followed by sequencing TCRalpha and TCRbeta repertoires longitudinally. Two young, previously healthy adult volunteers, one female and one male, were included in the cohort. The paper as a whole reports these results and caveats: The study covered only a couple of mild cases, and larger cohorts including severe cases with pre-infection samples were considered necessary. Contracting CD4+ clones appeared mostly in the CM and EM memory subsets, whereas CD8+ clones were enriched in EMRA. Some responding clones were detected in pre-infection memory, which suggested that pre-existing cross-reactive memory T cells had joined the SARS-CoV-2 response. Whether the second-wave clones peaking on day 37 were SARS-CoV-2 specific was not confirmed. Balanced CD4/CD8 phenotypes were observed for clones contracting from day 15 to 85, whereas a bias towards CD4+ was observed for a second wave of clones expanding from day 15 to 37.

PBMCs were isolated by Ficoll-Paque density gradient centrifugation. This clonotype was seen only a few times. Its specific antigen is unknown. Qualities for individual bases were not recorded, and no much larger clone is one base off. The instrument was an Illumina NovaSeq 6000. Using 5'RACE with constant-segment primers, TCRalpha and TCRbeta cDNA libraries were constructed, with sample barcodes and unique molecular identifiers added in the process. RNA was extracted from every sample with Trizol reagent. Libraries were amplified in two PCR steps, with a second sample barcode and Illumina TruSeq adapters added in the second step. Sequencing of the libraries was done on an Illumina NovaSeq, producing 2 x 150 bp paired-end reads. In the paper's pipeline: Demultiplexing of reads and collapsing into UMI-guided consensus sequences were performed with migec v1.2.7. Using mixcr v2.1.11, UMI consensuses were aligned to TRA and TRB V and J templates and then assembled into clonotypes. Clonotypes were classified as expanded or contracted when called significant by both edgeR and NoisET, with noise models trained on biological replicates. edgeR calls used a false discovery rate-adjusted p below 0.01 and a log2 fold-change threshold of 1. As an exploratory analysis of dynamics, max-normalized trajectories of the 1000 most abundant clonotypes were examined by PCA with hierarchical clustering. Separately sequenced CD4+ and CD8+ repertoires were used to assign the CD4 or CD8 phenotype of responding clones. TCRdb redid the processing of the public reads, applying fastp at Q25 and MiXCR, and retained in-frame beta chains. Duplicate CDR3 protein sequences are folded into a single record with the most common DNA and genes. These V and J calls rely on TCRdb rather than the paper's analysis. For this sample there are roughly 370,000 distinct CDR3 sequences; 15% to 20% appear just once. The ten most abundant clones make up roughly a fifth of the sample.

The specimen sequenced was PBMCs or a T cell subset sorted from them (not recorded which). The sequence derives from a man younger than 35 who had mild COVID-19 (a few samples of this study predate the infection). The sample titles of this study are shuffled in the database, so cell type and time point are left out; the donor was told from shared clones.

The CDR3 reads CASSPIGQGANNEQFF. The base sequence is TGTGCCAGCTCACCTATTGGACAGGGGGCAAACAATGAGCAGTTCTTC. Recombination linked TRBV18 to TRBJ2-1; a stretch of 11 junction bases matches TRBD1. The junction shows trimming of 3 bases on V and 5 bases on J, and the gene matches do not reach 6 bases of it. CDR1 and CDR2 (KGHSH, LQKENI) derive from the germline V gene. The CDR3 measures 16 amino acids from cysteine to phenylalanine. Of all the DNA, just the CDR3 is kept, 48 bases in frame from base 1.